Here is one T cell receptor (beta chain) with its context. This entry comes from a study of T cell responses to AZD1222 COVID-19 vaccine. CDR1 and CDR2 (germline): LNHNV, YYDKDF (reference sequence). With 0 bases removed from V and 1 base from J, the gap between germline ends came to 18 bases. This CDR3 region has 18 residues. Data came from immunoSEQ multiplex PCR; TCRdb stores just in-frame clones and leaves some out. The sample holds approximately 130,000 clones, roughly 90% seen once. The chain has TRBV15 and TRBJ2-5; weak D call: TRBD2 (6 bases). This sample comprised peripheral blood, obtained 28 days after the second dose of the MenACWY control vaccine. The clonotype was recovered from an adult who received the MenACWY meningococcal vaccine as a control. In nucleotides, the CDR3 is TGTGCCACCAGCAGAGATAGGCGGGGCCCTACCCGCCAAGAGACCCAGTACTTC. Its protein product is CATSRDRRGPTRQETQYF.